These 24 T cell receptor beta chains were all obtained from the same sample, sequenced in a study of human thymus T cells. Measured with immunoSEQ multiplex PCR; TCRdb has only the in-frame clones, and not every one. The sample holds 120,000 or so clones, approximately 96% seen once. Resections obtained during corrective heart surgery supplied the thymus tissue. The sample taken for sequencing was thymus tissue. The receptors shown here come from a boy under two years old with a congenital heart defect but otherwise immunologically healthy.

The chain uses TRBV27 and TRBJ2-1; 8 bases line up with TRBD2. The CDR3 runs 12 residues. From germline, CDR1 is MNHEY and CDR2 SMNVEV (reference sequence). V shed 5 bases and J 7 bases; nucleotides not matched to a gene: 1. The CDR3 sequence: CASSGTSNEQFF. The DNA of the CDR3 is TGTGCCAGCAGTGGGACTAGTAATGAGCAGTTCTTC.

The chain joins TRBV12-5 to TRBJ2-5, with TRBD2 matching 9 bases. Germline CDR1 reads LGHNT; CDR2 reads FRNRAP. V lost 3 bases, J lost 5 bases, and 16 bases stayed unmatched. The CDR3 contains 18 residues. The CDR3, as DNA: TGTGCTAGTGGTTTCGCACCCGGGGCGGGGGGGCCGGAGGAGACCCAGTACTTC. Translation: CASGFAPGAGGPEETQYF. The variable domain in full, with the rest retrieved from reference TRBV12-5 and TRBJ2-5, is DARVTQTPRHKVTEMGQEVTMRCQPILGHNTVFWYRQTMMQGLELLAYFRNRAPLDDSGMPKDRFSAEMPDATLATLKIQPSEPRDSAVYFCASGFAPGAGGPEETQYFGPGTRLLVL.

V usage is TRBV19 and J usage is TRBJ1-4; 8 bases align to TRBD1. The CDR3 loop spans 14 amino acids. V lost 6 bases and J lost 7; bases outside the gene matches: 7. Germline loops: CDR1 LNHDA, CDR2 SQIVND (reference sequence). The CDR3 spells CASRRTGSREKLFF. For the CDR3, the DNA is TGTGCCAGTAGGCGGACAGGGTCGCGTGAAAAACTGTTTTTT. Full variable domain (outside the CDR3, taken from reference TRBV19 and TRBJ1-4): DGGITQSPKYLFRKEGQNVTLSCEQNLNHDAMYWYRQDPGQGLRLIYYSQIVNDFQKGDIAEGYSVSREKKESFPLTVTSAQKNPTAFYLCASRRTGSREKLFFGSGTQLSVL.

DNA for the CDR3: TGTGCCAGCAGCTTGGGTACTGAAGCTTTCTTT. This translates into CASSLGTEAFF. The chain carries TRBV5-6 and TRBJ1-1, with D hard to call. The germline CDR1 and CDR2 sequences are SGHDT and YYEEEE. Trimming left V 0 bases short and J 5 bases short, with 2 bases between. This CDR3 contains 11 residues.

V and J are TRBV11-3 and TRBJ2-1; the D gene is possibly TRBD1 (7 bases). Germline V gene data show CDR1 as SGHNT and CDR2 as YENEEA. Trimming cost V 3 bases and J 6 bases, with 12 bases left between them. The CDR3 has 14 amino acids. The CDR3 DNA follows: TGTGCCAGCAGCTTGGGCCAGGGGGGCAATGAGCAGTTCTTC. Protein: CASSLGQGGNEQFF.

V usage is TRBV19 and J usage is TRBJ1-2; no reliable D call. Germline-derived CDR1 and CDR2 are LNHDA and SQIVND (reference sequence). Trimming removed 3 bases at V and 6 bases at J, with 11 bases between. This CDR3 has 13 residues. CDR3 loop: CASSMWEAHGYTF. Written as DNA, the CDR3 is TGTGCCAGTAGTATGTGGGAGGCCCATGGCTACACCTTC.

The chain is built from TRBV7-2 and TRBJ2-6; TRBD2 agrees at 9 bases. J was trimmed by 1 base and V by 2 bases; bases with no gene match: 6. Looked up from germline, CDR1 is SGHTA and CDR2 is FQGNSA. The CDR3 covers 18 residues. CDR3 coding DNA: TGTGCCAGCAGCTTATCTGGAGCGGGGGGATCTGGGGCCAACGTCCTGACTTTC. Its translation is CASSLSGAGGSGANVLTF.

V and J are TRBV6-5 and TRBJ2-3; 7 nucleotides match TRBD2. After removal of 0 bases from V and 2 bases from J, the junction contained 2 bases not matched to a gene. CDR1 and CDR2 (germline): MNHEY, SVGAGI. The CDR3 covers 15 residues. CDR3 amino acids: CASSYSRGVTDTQYF. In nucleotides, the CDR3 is TGTGCCAGCAGTTACTCTCGGGGGGTCACAGATACGCAGTATTTT.

The CDR3 is CASSQEGGAGNTIYF. The CDR3 nucleotides read TGCGCCAGCAGCCAAGAGGGAGGGGCTGGAAACACCATATATTTT. V and J are TRBV4-1 and TRBJ1-3, with D maybe TRBD1 (5 bases). The CDR3 has 15 amino acids. V was shortened by 0 bases and J by 2 bases, with 8 bases between the two germline ends. In germline, CDR1 is MGHRA, CDR2 YSYEKL.

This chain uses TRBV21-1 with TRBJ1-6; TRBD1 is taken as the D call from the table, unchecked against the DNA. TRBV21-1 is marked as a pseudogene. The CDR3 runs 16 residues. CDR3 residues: CASSKGGTGRGSPLHF. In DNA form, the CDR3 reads TGTGCCAGCAGCAAAGGAGGGACAGGGCGGGGCTCACCCCTCCACTTT.

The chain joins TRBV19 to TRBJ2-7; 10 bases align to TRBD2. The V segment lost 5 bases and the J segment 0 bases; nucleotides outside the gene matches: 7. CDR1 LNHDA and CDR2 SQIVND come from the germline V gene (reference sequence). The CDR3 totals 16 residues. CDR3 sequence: CASSPRGLADSYEQYF. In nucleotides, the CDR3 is TGTGCCAGTAGTCCGAGAGGACTAGCGGACTCCTACGAGCAGTACTTC.

The CDR3 loop reads CASSPLDRGPFF. CDR3 DNA sequence: TGTGCCAGCAGCCCCCTGGACAGGGGACCGTTCTTC. The chain employs TRBV28 and TRBJ2-1; 9 nucleotides match TRBD1. Germline CDR1 and CDR2: MDHEN and SYDVKM. The junction had 9 bases not matched to a gene; V was cut back by 6 bases and J by 15 bases. The CDR3 is made up of 12 amino acids.

The DNA of the CDR3 is TGTGCCAGCAGCCTCGGGCAGATCAGTGTAGCGGGGCTGAACAATGAGCAGTTCTTC. This codes for CASSLGQISVAGLNNEQFF. The rearrangement joins TRBV7-6 to TRBJ2-1, with 8 positions matching TRBD2. V lost 5 bases and J lost 5; bases outside the gene matches: 20. Germline V gene data show CDR1 as SGHVS and CDR2 as FNYEAQ. The CDR3 consists of 19 residues. Together with reference TRBV7-6 and TRBJ2-1, the CDR3 gives the full variable domain: GAGVSQSPRYKVTKRGQDVALRCDPISGHVSLYWYRQALGQGPEFLTYFNYEAQQDKSGLPNDRFSAERPEGSISTLTIQRTEQRDSAMYRCASSLGQISVAGLNNEQFFGPGTRLTVL.

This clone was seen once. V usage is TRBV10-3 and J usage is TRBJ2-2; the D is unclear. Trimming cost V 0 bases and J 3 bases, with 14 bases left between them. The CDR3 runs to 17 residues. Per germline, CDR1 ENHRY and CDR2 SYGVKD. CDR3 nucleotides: TGTGCCATCAGTGAGTCACTGTCCCCTCGGGACACCGGGGAGCTGTTTTTT. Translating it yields CAISESLSPRDTGELFF.

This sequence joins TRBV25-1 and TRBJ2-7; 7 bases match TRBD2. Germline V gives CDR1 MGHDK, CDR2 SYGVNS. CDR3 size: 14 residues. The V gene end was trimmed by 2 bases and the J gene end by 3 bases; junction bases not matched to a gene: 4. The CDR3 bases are TGTGCCAGCAGTGAAAGCGGCGGGGGCTACGAGCAGTACTTC. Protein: CASSESGGGYEQYF.

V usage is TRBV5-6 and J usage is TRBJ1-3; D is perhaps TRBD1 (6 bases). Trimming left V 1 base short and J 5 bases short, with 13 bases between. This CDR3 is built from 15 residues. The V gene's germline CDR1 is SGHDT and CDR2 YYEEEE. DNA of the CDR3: TGTGCCAGCAGCTTGAGGGGGAGGTCACGAAACACCATATATTTT. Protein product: CASSLRGRSRNTIYF.

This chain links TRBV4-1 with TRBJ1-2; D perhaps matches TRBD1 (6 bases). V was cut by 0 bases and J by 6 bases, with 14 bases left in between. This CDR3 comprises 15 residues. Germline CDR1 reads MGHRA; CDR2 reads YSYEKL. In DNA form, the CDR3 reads TGCGCCAGCAGCCAAGAATTTTACAGGGAGGATGGCTACACCTTC. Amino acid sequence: CASSQEFYREDGYTF.

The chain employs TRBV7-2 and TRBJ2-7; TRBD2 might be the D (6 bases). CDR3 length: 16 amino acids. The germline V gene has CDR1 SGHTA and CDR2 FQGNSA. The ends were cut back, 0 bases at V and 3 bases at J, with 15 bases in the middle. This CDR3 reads CASSLAWDLASYEQYF. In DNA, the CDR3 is TGTGCCAGCAGCTTAGCATGGGACTTAGCCAGCTACGAGCAGTACTTC.

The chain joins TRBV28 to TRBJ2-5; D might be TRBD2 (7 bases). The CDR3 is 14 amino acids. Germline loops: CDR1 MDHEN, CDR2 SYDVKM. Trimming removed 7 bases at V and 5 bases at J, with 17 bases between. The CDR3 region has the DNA TGTGCCAGCACCCCCCGGGGGGCCCATGAGACCCAGTACTTC. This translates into CASTPRGAHETQYF.

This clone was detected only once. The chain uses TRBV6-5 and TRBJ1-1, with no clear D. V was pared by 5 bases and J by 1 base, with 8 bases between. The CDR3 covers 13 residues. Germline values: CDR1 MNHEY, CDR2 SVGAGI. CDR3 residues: CASSAGGNTEAFF. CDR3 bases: TGTGCCAGCAGTGCGGGCGGGAACACTGAAGCTTTCTTT.

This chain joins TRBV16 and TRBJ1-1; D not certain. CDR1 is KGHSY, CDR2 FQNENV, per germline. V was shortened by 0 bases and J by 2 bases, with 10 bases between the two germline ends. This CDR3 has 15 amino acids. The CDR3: CASSQSGIANTEAFF. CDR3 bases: TGTGCCAGCAGCCAATCAGGTATAGCCAACACTGAAGCTTTCTTT.

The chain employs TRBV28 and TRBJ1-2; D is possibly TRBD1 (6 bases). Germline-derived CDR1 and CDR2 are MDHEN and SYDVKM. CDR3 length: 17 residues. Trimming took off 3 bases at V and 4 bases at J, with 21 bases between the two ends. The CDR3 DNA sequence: TGTGCCAGCAGTTTTCGATATGCAGGACAGATCCTCTATGGCTACACCTTC. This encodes CASSFRYAGQILYGYTF.

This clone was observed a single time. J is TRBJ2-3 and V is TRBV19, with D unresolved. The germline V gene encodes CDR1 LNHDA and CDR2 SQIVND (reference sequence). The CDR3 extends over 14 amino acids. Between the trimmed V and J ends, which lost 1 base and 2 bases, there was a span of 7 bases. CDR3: CASSIGSITDTQYF. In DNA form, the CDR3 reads TGTGCCAGTAGTATAGGTAGCATCACAGATACGCAGTATTTT.

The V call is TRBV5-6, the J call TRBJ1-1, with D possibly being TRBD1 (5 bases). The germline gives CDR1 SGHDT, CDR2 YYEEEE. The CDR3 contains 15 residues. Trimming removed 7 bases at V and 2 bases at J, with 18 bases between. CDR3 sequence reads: CASYVTPDTNTEAFF. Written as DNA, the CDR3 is TGTGCCAGCTATGTAACACCGGACACTAACACTGAAGCTTTCTTT.